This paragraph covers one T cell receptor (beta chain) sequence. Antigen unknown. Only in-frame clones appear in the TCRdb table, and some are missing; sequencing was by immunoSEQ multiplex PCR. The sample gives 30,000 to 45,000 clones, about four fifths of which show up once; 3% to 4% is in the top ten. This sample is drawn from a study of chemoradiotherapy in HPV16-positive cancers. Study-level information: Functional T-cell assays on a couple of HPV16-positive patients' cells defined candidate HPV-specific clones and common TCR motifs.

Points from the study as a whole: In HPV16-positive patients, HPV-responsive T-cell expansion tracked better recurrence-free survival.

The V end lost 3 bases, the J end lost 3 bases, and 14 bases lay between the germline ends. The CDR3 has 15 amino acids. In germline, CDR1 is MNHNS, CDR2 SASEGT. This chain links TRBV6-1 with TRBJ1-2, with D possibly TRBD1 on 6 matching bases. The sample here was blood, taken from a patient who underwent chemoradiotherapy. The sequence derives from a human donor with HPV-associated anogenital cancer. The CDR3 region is CASSDVGQFHYGYTF. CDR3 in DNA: TGTGCCAGCAGTGATGTTGGACAGTTCCACTATGGCTACACCTTC.